The 8 T cell receptor beta chains below all came from one sample that was sequenced in a study of PD-1 blockade in classical Hodgkin lymphoma. Libraries were prepared by immunoSEQ multiplex PCR; TCRdb keeps only in-frame clonotypes and omits some of them. Of about 94,000 clones detected, roughly nine tenths appear once; the ten largest clones hold around 11%. Every patient had relapsed following autologous stem cell transplantation, and cohorts differed in brentuximab vedotin exposure. The source material was peripheral blood mononuclear cells (PBMCs), sampled before the second cycle of nivolumab. These receptors all stem from a human donor with classical Hodgkin lymphoma.

This rearrangement joins TRBV4-2 to TRBJ2-3, with TRBD2 matching over 14 bases. This CDR3 contains 18 residues. V was pared by 0 bases and J by 4 bases, with 6 bases of the junction left unmatched. The V gene's germline CDR1 is LGHNA and CDR2 YNFKEQ. CDR3 sequence (DNA): TGTGCCAGCAGCCAAGAGACTAGCGGGAGGGCCCTCCCAGATACGCAGTATTTT. Protein: CASSQETSGRALPDTQYF.

The rearrangement uses TRBV7-3 and TRBJ2-7; 10 bases match TRBD2. Germline CDR1 is SGHTA and CDR2 is FQGTGA. Unmatched junction bases numbered 3, after V lost 0 bases and J lost 4 bases. This CDR3 region has 15 residues. As DNA, the CDR3 is TGTGCCAGCAGCTTAACTGGTAGCGGGGGGTACGAGCAGTACTTC. It yields the protein CASSLTGSGGYEQYF.

The chain links TRBV4-1 to TRBJ2-3; D is undetermined. The V gene's germline CDR1 is MGHRA and CDR2 YSYEKL. The CDR3 covers 16 residues. Trimming removed 0 bases at V and 2 bases at J, with 12 bases between. CDR3 bases: TGCGCCAGCAGCCAAGAGAGACTGCCTCCCACAGATACGCAGTATTTT. Translated: CASSQERLPPTDTQYF.

In its sample, this clone was seen once. V and J are TRBV5-1 and TRBJ2-1; TRBD2 is a possible D gene (7 bases). This CDR3 has 15 residues. CDR1 and CDR2 from the germline V gene are SGHRS and YFSETQ. Trimming took 2 bases from V and 5 from J, leaving 14 bases between them. As DNA, the CDR3 is TGCGCCAGCAGCTTAGGGGGAGGGCTCAACAATGAGCAGTTCTTC. Amino acid sequence: CASSLGGGLNNEQFF.

Concerning this clone itself: This specimen includes other DNA sequences encoding the same CDR3. The rearrangement uses TRBV28 and TRBJ1-3; D unclear. CDR3 length: 15 residues. Germline CDR1 is MDHEN and CDR2 is SYDVKM. Trimming cost V 3 bases and J 0 bases, with 9 bases left between them. CDR3 amino acids: CASSLWGSSGNTIYF. The CDR3, as DNA: TGTGCCAGCAGTTTGTGGGGAAGCTCTGGAAACACCATATATTTT. The whole variable domain, remainder taken from reference TRBV28 and TRBJ1-3, is DVKVTQSSRYLVKRTGEKVFLECVQDMDHENMFWYRQDPGLGLRLIYFSYDVKMKEKGDIPEGYSVSREKKERFSLILESASTNQTSMYLCASSLWGSSGNTIYFGEGSWLTVV.

The chain links TRBV5-1 to TRBJ2-1, with D uncertain. V lost 0 bases to trimming and J lost 8 bases, with 9 bases between them. The CDR3 has 13 amino acids. Germline CDR1 SGHRS, CDR2 YFSETQ. This CDR3 is CASSLGLTDEQFF. The CDR3 DNA reads TGCGCCAGCAGCTTGGGATTGACCGATGAGCAGTTCTTC.

The chain links TRBV7-2 to TRBJ2-5; TRBD1 might be the D (6 bases). In germline, CDR1 is SGHTA, CDR2 FQGNSA. The V end was cut by 7 bases, the J end by 3 bases, with 27 bases between. There are 18 residues in the CDR3. The CDR3 loop reads CASTPWGQPDYAKETQYF. CDR3 coding DNA: TGTGCCAGCACCCCCTGGGGGCAGCCTGACTATGCCAAAGAGACCCAGTACTTC.

The V call is TRBV5-5, the J call TRBJ1-5; 7 bases align to TRBD1. Germline V CDR1 and CDR2: SGHKS, YYEKEE (reference sequence). V shed 4 bases, J shed 8 bases, and the junction held 12 bases outside the gene matches. This CDR3 is built from 15 residues. This CDR3 reads CASSGGQTAGEPQHF. The CDR3 DNA reads TGTGCCAGCAGCGGGGGACAGACGGCTGGTGAGCCCCAGCATTTT.